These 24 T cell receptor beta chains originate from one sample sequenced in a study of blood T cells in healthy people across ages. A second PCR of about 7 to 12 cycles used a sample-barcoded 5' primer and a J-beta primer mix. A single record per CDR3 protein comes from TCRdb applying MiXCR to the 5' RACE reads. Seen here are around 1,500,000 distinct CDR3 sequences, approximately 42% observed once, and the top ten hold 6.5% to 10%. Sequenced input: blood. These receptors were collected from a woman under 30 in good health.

CDR3 DNA: TGTGCCAGCAAAGGGTGGCCTCAAGAGACCCAGTACTTC. Its translation is CASKGWPQETQYF. The genes are TRBV12-3 or TRBV12-4 and TRBJ2-5, with D hard to call. The CDR3 extends over 13 amino acids. V dropped 7 bases and J dropped 2 bases, with 11 bases sitting between them.

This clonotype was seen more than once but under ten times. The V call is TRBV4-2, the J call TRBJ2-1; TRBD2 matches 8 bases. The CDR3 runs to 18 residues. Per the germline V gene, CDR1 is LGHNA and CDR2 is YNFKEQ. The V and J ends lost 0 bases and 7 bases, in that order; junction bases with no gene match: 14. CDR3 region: CASSQDLSGTSYWNEQFF. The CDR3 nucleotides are TGTGCCAGCAGCCAAGATCTTAGCGGGACTTCGTACTGGAATGAGCAGTTCTTC.

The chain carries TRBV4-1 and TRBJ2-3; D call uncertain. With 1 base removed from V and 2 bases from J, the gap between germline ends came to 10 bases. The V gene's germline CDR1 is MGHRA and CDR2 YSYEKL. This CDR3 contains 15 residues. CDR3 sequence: CASSQGRVSTDTQYF. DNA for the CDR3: TGCGCCAGCAGCCAAGGAAGGGTCTCCACAGATACGCAGTATTTT.

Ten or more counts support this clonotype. Here the CDR3 reads CASSQDRTSTDTQYF. In DNA, the CDR3 is TGTGCCAGCAGCCAAGATCGGACTAGCACAGATACGCAGTATTTT. This chain joins TRBV4-2 and TRBJ2-3, with a tentative D call TRBD2 (5 bases). Trimming pared 0 bases from V and 0 bases from J, leaving 7 bases between. Germline V gives CDR1 LGHNA, CDR2 YNFKEQ. The CDR3 runs 15 residues.

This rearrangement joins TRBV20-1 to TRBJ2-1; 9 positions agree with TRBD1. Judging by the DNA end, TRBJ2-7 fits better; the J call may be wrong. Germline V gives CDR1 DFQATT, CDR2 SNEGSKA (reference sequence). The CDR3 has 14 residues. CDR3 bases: TGCAGTGCTCCCGGGACAGGGTCCTACAATGAGCAGTACTTC. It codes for CSAPGTGSYNEQYF.

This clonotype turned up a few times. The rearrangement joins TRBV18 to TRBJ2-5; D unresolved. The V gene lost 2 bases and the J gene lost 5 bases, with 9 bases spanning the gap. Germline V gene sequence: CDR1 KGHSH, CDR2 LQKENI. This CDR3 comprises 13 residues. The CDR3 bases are TGTGCCAGCTCACCAGTCAGCCGGGAGACCCAGTACTTC. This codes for CASSPVSRETQYF.

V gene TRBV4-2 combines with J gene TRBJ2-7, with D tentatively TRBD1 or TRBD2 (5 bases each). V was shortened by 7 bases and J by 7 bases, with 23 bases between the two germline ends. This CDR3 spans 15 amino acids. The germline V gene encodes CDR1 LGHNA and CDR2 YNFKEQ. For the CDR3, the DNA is TGTGCCAGCAAGTCGGGGACCCTTGACTACAATGAGCAGTACTTC. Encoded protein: CASKSGTLDYNEQYF.

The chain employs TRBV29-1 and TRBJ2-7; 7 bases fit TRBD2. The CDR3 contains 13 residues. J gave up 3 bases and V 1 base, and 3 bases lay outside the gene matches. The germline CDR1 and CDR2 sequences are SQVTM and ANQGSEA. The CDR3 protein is CSVEGLADYEQYF. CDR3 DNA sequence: TGCAGCGTTGAAGGTCTAGCGGACTACGAGCAGTACTTC.

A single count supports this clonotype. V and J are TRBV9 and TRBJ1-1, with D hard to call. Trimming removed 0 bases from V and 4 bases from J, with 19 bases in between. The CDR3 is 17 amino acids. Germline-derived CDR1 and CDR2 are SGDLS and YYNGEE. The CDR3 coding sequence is TGTGCCAGCAGCGTAGAGCCAGCCGTGAGGTGGAGCACTGAAGCTTTCTTT. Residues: CASSVEPAVRWSTEAFF.

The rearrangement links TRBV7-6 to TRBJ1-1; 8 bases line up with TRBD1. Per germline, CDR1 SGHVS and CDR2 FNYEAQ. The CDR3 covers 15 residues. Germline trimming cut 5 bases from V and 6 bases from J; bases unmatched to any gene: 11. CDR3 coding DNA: TGTGCCAGCAGCGATGGACAGGGTTGGTCCCCTGAAGCTTTCTTT. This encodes CASSDGQGWSPEAFF. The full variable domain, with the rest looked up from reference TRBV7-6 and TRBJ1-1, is GAGVSQSPRYKVTKRGQDVALRCDPISGHVSLYWYRQALGQGPEFLTYFNYEAQQDKSGLPNDRFSAERPEGSISTLTIQRTEQRDSAMYRCASSDGQGWSPEAFFGQGTRLTVV.

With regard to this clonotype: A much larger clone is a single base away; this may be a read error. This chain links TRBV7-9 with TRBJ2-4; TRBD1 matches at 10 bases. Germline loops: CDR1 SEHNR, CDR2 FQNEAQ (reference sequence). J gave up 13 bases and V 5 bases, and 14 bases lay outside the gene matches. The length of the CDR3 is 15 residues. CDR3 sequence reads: CASSVGQGDINKQYF. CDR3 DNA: TGTGCCAGCAGCGTCGGACAGGGGGACATCAACAAGCAGTACTTC.

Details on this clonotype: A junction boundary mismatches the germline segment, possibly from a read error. CDR3 bases: TGCGCCAGCAGCCGCGGACTAGCGGGAGTTACTGGGGCCAACGTCCCGACTTTC. This translates into CASSRGLAGVTGANVPTF. The rearrangement uses TRBV4-1 and TRBJ2-6, with 13 bases identical to TRBD2. The CDR3 length is 18 residues. Germline values: CDR1 MGHRA, CDR2 YSYEKL.

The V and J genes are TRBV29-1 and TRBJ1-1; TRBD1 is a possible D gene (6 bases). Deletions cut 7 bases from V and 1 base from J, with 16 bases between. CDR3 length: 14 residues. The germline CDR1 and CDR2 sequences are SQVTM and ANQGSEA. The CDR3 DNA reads TGCAGCGCATTCACCGGGACATCGAACACTGAAGCTTTCTTT. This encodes CSAFTGTSNTEAFF. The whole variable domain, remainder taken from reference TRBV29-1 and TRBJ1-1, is SAVISQKPSRDICQRGTSLTIQCQVDSQVTMMFWYRQQPGQSLTLIATANQGSEATYESGFVIDKFPISRPNLTFSTLTVSNMSPEDSSIYLCSAFTGTSNTEAFFGQGTRLTVV.

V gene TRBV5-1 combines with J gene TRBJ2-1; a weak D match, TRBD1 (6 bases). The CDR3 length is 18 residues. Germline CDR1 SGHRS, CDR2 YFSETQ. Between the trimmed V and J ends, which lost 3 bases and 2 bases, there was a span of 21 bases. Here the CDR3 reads CASSSKITGIKPYNEQFF. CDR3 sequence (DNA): TGCGCCAGCAGCTCAAAAATTACAGGGATAAAGCCCTACAATGAGCAGTTCTTC.

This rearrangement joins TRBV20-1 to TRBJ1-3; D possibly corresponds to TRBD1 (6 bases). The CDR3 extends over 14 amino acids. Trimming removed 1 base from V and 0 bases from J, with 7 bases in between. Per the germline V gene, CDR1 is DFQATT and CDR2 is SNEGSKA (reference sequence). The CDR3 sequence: CSARGGGSGNTIYF. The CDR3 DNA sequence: TGCAGTGCTAGAGGAGGGGGCTCTGGAAACACCATATATTTT.

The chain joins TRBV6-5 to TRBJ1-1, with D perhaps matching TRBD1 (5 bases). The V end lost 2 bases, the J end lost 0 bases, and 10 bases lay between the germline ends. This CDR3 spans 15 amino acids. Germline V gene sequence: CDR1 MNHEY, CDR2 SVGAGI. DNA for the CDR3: TGTGCCAGCAGTTACCGACAGAGCATGAACACTGAAGCTTTCTTT. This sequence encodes CASSYRQSMNTEAFF.

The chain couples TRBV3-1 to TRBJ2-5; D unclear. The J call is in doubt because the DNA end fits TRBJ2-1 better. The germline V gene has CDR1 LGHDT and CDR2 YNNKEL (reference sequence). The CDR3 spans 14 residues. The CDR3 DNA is TGTGCCAGCAGCCAACCGGGTTTCCAAGAGACCCAGTTCTTC. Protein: CASSQPGFQETQFF.

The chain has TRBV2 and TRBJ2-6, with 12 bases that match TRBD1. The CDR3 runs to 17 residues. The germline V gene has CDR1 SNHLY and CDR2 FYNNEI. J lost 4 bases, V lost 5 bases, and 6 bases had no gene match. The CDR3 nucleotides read TGTGCCAGCAGTTACCGGGACAGGGGGCAAGGGGCCAACGTCCTGACTTTC. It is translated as CASSYRDRGQGANVLTF.

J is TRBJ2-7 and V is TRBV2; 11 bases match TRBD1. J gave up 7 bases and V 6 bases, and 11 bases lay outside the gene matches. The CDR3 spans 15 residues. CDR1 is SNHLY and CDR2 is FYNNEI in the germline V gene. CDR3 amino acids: CASSPGQGAALEQYF. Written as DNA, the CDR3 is TGTGCCAGCAGCCCTGGACAGGGGGCGGCGTTGGAGCAGTACTTC.

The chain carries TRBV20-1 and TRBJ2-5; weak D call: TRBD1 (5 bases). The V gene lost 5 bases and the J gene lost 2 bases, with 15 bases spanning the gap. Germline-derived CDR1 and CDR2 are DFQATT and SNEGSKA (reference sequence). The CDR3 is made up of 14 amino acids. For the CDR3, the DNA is TGCAGTGCTTCCAGGGCCCTGGGTCAAGAGACCCAGTACTTC. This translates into CSASRALGQETQYF.

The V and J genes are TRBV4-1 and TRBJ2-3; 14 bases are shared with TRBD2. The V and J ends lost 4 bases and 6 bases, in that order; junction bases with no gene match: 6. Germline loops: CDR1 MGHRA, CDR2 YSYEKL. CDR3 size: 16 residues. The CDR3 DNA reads TGCGCCAGCAGCCCACTTCGGACTAGCGGGAGGGATACGCAGTATTTT. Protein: CASSPLRTSGRDTQYF.

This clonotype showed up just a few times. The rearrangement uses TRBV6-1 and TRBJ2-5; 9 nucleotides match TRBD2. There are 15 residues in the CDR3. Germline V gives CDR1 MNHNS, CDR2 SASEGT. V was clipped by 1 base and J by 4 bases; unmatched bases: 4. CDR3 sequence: CASSEEREAPETQYF. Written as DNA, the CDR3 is TGTGCCAGCAGTGAAGAGCGGGAGGCCCCAGAGACCCAGTACTTC.

CDR3 nucleotides: TGCAGTGCTAGAGGACTAGCGGGAGGACTTACGTTACAAGATACGCAGTATTTT. Translation gives CSARGLAGGLTLQDTQYF. The V and J genes are TRBV20-1 and TRBJ2-3; 13 bases line up with TRBD2. The junction had 12 bases not matched to a gene; V was cut back by 1 base and J by 5 bases. Germline-derived CDR1 and CDR2 are DFQATT and SNEGSKA (reference sequence). The CDR3 is 18 amino acids.

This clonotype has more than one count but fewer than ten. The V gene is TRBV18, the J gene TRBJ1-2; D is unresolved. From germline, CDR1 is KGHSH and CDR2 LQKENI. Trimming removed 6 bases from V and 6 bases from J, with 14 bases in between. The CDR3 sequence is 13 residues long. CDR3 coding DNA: TGTGCCAGCTCCCCCCGGCAGGAGGATGGCTACACCTTC. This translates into CASSPRQEDGYTF.